Listed below are T cell receptor beta chains from one sample, sequenced in a study of shared clonotypes between healthy human individuals. The assay was immunoSEQ multiplex PCR, and TCRdb's table has in-frame clones only and misses some. The repertoire includes approximately 2.4 million clones, around 95% of them detected once, and less than 0.15% sits in the top ten. Sequenced material: naive CD4+ T cells sorted from blood. The receptors derive from a young man in good health. Both conserved end residues are part of each CDR3. A D gene is named only where the DNA matches it firmly. Expanded clones are given a class, and other clones once, few, many or no size at all.

D gene: -
clone size: once
J gene: TRBJ2-2
V gene: TRBV7-3
CDR3 protein: CASSLPTGDPFRGTGELFF
CDR3 DNA: TGTGCCAGCAGCTTGCCTACGGGGGACCCTTTTCGCGGGACCGGGGAGCTGTTTTTT

D gene: -
clone size: -
J gene: TRBJ1-1
V gene: TRBV28
CDR3 protein: CASSRQAPYTEAFF
CDR3 DNA: TGTGCCAGCAGTAGACAGGCGCCCTACACTGAAGCTTTCTTT

D gene: -
clone size: -
J gene: TRBJ1-6
V gene: TRBV6-5
CDR3 protein: CASGRQSSYNSPLHF
CDR3 DNA: TGTGCCAGCGGACGACAGAGCTCCTATAATTCACCCCTCCACTTT

D gene: -
clone size: -
J gene: TRBJ1-2
V gene: TRBV28
CDR3 protein: CASTQGTSYGYTF
CDR3 DNA: TGTGCCAGCACCCAGGGGACTTCCTATGGCTACACCTTC

D gene: -
clone size: once
J gene: TRBJ1-4
V gene: TRBV5-1
CDR3 protein: CASSLAGTGLFF
CDR3 DNA: TGCGCCAGCAGCTTGGCCGGAACTGGACTGTTTTTT

D gene: TRBD1
clone size: -
J gene: TRBJ1-6
V gene: TRBV5-6
CDR3 protein: CASSLWDRGNSPLHF
CDR3 DNA: TGTGCCAGCAGCTTGTGGGACAGGGGGAATTCACCCCTCCACTTT

D gene: -
clone size: -
J gene: TRBJ1-5
V gene: TRBV6-6
CDR3 protein: CASSANGDQPQHF
CDR3 DNA: TGTGCCAGCAGTGCCAACGGGGATCAGCCCCAGCATTTT

D gene: -
clone size: -
J gene: TRBJ1-2
V gene: TRBV25-1
CDR3 protein: CASSRNYGYTF
CDR3 DNA: TGTGCCAGCAGCAGGAACTATGGCTACACCTTC

D gene: TRBD1
clone size: -
J gene: TRBJ2-7
V gene: TRBV29-1
CDR3 protein: CSARDSSYEQYF
CDR3 DNA: TGCAGCGCCCGGGACAGCTCCTACGAGCAGTACTTC

D gene: -
clone size: once
J gene: TRBJ1-3
V gene: TRBV7-2
CDR3 protein: CASSLNGGTAGNTIYF
CDR3 DNA: TGTGCCAGCAGCTTGAACGGGGGGACGGCTGGAAACACCATATATTTT

D gene: -
clone size: -
J gene: TRBJ2-7
V gene: TRBV28
CDR3 protein: CASSRLGREQYF
CDR3 DNA: TGTGCCAGCAGCCGTCTAGGGCGCGAGCAGTACTTC

D gene: -
clone size: -
J gene: TRBJ2-1
V gene: TRBV2
CDR3 protein: CASSAGRNPLNEQFF
CDR3 DNA: TGTGCCAGCAGTGCGGGCAGAAACCCTTTAAATGAGCAGTTCTTC

D gene: TRBD1
clone size: -
J gene: TRBJ2-3
V gene: TRBV5-1
CDR3 protein: CASSLGGQGVTDTQYF
CDR3 DNA: TGCGCCAGCAGCTTGGGCGGACAGGGGGTAACAGATACGCAGTATTTT

D gene: -
clone size: -
J gene: TRBJ1-1
V gene: TRBV30
CDR3 protein: CAWSVRRVSEAFF
CDR3 DNA: TGTGCCTGGAGTGTACGGAGAGTTTCTGAAGCTTTCTTT

D gene: TRBD1
clone size: once
J gene: TRBJ2-1
V gene: TRBV7-2
CDR3 protein: CASSPDRGRYNEQFF
CDR3 DNA: TGTGCCAGCAGCCCAGACAGGGGTAGATACAATGAGCAGTTCTTC

D gene: -
clone size: -
J gene: TRBJ1-6
V gene: TRBV6-5
CDR3 protein: CASSYSTSGEGSPLHF
CDR3 DNA: TGTGCCAGCAGTTACTCGACTTCGGGAGAGGGCTCACCCCTCCACTTT

D gene: TRBD1
clone size: once
J gene: TRBJ2-5
V gene: TRBV6-1
CDR3 protein: CASSATGGLVETQYF
CDR3 DNA: TGTGCCAGCAGCGCGACAGGGGGCTTGGTAGAGACCCAGTACTTC

D gene: -
clone size: -
J gene: TRBJ1-5
V gene: TRBV7-2
CDR3 protein: CASSLEGTKNQPQHF
CDR3 DNA: TGTGCCAGCAGCTTAGAGGGGACTAAGAATCAGCCCCAGCATTTT

D gene: -
clone size: -
J gene: TRBJ1-2
V gene: TRBV11-2
CDR3 protein: CASSPGSYGYTF
CDR3 DNA: TGTGCCAGCAGCCCAGGGTCTTATGGCTACACCTTC

D gene: TRBD2
clone size: -
J gene: TRBJ2-2
V gene: TRBV9
CDR3 protein: CASSVGGSGSTYTGELFF
CDR3 DNA: TGTGCCAGCAGCGTAGGAGGAAGCGGGAGCACGTACACCGGGGAGCTGTTTTTT

D gene: -
clone size: -
J gene: TRBJ2-2
V gene: TRBV5-4
CDR3 protein: CASSLQGPGELFF
CDR3 DNA: TGTGCCAGCAGCTTACAGGGCCCCGGGGAGCTGTTTTTT

D gene: -
clone size: -
J gene: TRBJ2-3
V gene: TRBV30
CDR3 protein: CAWSVNGNTDTQYF
CDR3 DNA: TGTGCCTGGAGTGTGAACGGGAACACAGATACGCAGTATTTT

D gene: -
clone size: -
J gene: TRBJ2-5
V gene: TRBV2
CDR3 protein: CASSSGAETQYF
CDR3 DNA: TGTGCCAGCAGTTCGGGGGCGGAGACCCAGTACTTC

D gene: -
clone size: -
J gene: TRBJ2-7
V gene: TRBV7-2
CDR3 protein: CASSSTGWRQYF
CDR3 DNA: TGTGCCAGCAGCTCTACAGGGTGGAGGCAGTACTTC

D gene: -
clone size: -
J gene: TRBJ2-3
V gene: TRBV6-1
CDR3 protein: CASSEGYLGSHTDTQYF
CDR3 DNA: TGTGCCAGCAGTGAAGGTTATTTGGGGAGTCACACAGATACGCAGTATTTT

D gene: -
clone size: -
J gene: TRBJ2-2
V gene: TRBV27
CDR3 protein: CASSSLTGELFF
CDR3 DNA: TGTGCCAGCAGTTCATTAACCGGGGAGCTGTTTTTT

D gene: -
clone size: -
J gene: TRBJ2-1
V gene: TRBV7-9
CDR3 protein: CASARQDNEQFF
CDR3 DNA: TGTGCCAGCGCCAGACAGGACAATGAGCAGTTCTTC

D gene: TRBD1
clone size: -
J gene: TRBJ1-5
V gene: TRBV28
CDR3 protein: CASSGGQANQPQHF
CDR3 DNA: TGTGCCAGCAGTGGCGGACAGGCAAATCAGCCCCAGCATTTT

D gene: -
clone size: -
J gene: TRBJ2-2
V gene: TRBV7-7
CDR3 protein: CASSLDNTGELFF
CDR3 DNA: TGTGCTAGCAGCTTAGATAACACCGGGGAGCTGTTTTTT

D gene: -
clone size: -
J gene: TRBJ1-1
V gene: TRBV6-1
CDR3 protein: CASVVGGTHNTEAFF
CDR3 DNA: TGTGCCAGCGTGGTGGGGGGGACCCATAACACTGAAGCTTTCTTT

D gene: TRBD1
clone size: once
J gene: TRBJ2-4
V gene: TRBV2
CDR3 protein: CASNPGQGTIQYF
CDR3 DNA: TGTGCCAGCAATCCGGGACAGGGTACCATTCAGTACTTC

D gene: -
clone size: -
J gene: TRBJ2-7
V gene: TRBV4-2
CDR3 protein: CASSQEVAAGGEQYF
CDR3 DNA: TGTGCCAGCAGCCAAGAAGTAGCAGCGGGTGGCGAGCAGTACTTC

D gene: TRBD1
clone size: -
J gene: TRBJ2-5
V gene: TRBV7-9
CDR3 protein: CASSLTGFEGETQYF
CDR3 DNA: TGTGCCAGCAGCTTGACAGGGTTCGAGGGGGAGACCCAGTACTTC

D gene: TRBD2
clone size: -
J gene: TRBJ2-7
V gene: TRBV6-5
CDR3 protein: CASSRTRYYEQYF
CDR3 DNA: TGTGCCAGCAGCCGGACTAGATACTACGAGCAGTACTTC

D gene: TRBD1
clone size: -
J gene: TRBJ2-7
V gene: TRBV25-1
CDR3 protein: CASSDGQGRLEQYF
CDR3 DNA: TGTGCCAGCAGTGACGGACAGGGTCGGCTCGAGCAGTACTTC

D gene: -
clone size: -
J gene: TRBJ1-5
V gene: TRBV5-5
CDR3 protein: CASSFQGTELGQPQHF
CDR3 DNA: TGTGCCAGCAGCTTCCAGGGAACCGAACTGGGTCAGCCCCAGCATTTT

D gene: -
clone size: few
J gene: TRBJ1-2
V gene: TRBV5-4
CDR3 protein: CASSPGDYGYTF
CDR3 DNA: TGTGCCAGCAGCCCCGGGGATTATGGCTACACCTTC

D gene: -
clone size: once
J gene: TRBJ1-2
V gene: TRBV20-1
CDR3 protein: CSAPGRYGYTF
CDR3 DNA: TGCAGTGCACCTGGACGGTATGGCTACACCTTC

D gene: TRBD1
clone size: -
J gene: TRBJ2-7
V gene: TRBV29-1
CDR3 protein: CSVEDRNRGHEQYF
CDR3 DNA: TGCAGCGTTGAAGATCGAAACAGGGGCCACGAGCAGTACTTC

D gene: TRBD2
clone size: -
J gene: TRBJ2-3
V gene: TRBV10-3
CDR3 protein: CAISESPVVSGMDTQYF
CDR3 DNA: TGTGCCATCAGTGAGTCCCCCGTAGTTAGCGGGATGGATACGCAGTATTTT

D gene: TRBD1
clone size: -
J gene: TRBJ2-5
V gene: TRBV2
CDR3 protein: CASNLGQGQETQYF
CDR3 DNA: TGTGCCAGCAACCTGGGACAGGGGCAAGAGACCCAGTACTTC

D gene: -
clone size: -
J gene: TRBJ2-7
V gene: TRBV11-2
CDR3 protein: CASSEKAGSYGEQYF
CDR3 DNA: TGTGCCAGCAGCGAAAAGGCAGGGTCCTATGGAGAGCAGTACTTC

D gene: -
clone size: -
J gene: TRBJ2-7
V gene: TRBV7-9
CDR3 protein: CASSFMDGRTYEQYF
CDR3 DNA: TGTGCCAGCAGCTTCATGGACGGGCGGACCTACGAGCAGTACTTC

D gene: TRBD1
clone size: -
J gene: TRBJ2-7
V gene: TRBV6-1
CDR3 protein: CASSDVIGTGGPEQYF
CDR3 DNA: TGTGCCAGCAGTGACGTTATCGGGACAGGGGGCCCCGAGCAGTACTTC

D gene: -
clone size: -
J gene: TRBJ1-1
V gene: TRBV28
CDR3 protein: CASSTAQATMNTEAFF
CDR3 DNA: TGTGCCAGCAGTACTGCACAGGCCACCATGAACACTGAAGCTTTCTTT

D gene: -
clone size: once
J gene: TRBJ2-3
V gene: TRBV7-2
CDR3 protein: CASSSLGVPDTQYF
CDR3 DNA: TGTGCCAGCAGCTCCCTTGGCGTACCAGATACGCAGTATTTT

D gene: -
clone size: -
J gene: TRBJ1-4
V gene: TRBV6-5
CDR3 protein: CASSYSPSGNEKLFF
CDR3 DNA: TGTGCCAGCAGTTACTCGCCCTCAGGGAATGAAAAACTGTTTTTT

D gene: -
clone size: -
J gene: TRBJ2-3
V gene: TRBV11-2
CDR3 protein: CASSLDHGVHTQYF
CDR3 DNA: TGTGCCAGCAGCTTGGACCATGGGGTTCATACGCAGTATTTT